One sample yielded the 3 T cell receptor beta chains listed below, sequenced in a study of blood T cell repertoires in COVID-19. Data came from immunoSEQ multiplex PCR; TCRdb stores just in-frame clones and leaves some out. Of about 440,000 clones listed, around 89% are singletons. Sequenced material: peripheral blood. All receptors derive from a young woman with acute or convalescent COVID-19.

This clone has only one observation. The chain carries TRBV29-1 and TRBJ2-2; a weak D match, TRBD1 (5 bases). CDR3 length: 14 residues. Germline CDR1 and CDR2: SQVTM and ANQGSEA. V was clipped by 3 bases and J by 4 bases, with 12 bases between them. This CDR3 is CSVEGQGATGELFF. The CDR3 coding sequence is TGCAGCGTTGAGGGCCAGGGTGCCACCGGGGAGCTGTTTTTT.

The chain's CDR3 is CASSLRGGGSTDTQYF. The DNA of the CDR3 is TGTGCCAGCAGCTTAAGGGGCGGGGGGAGCACAGATACGCAGTATTTT. V gene TRBV7-2 combines with J gene TRBJ2-3, with TRBD2 matching 8 bases. V was pared by 2 bases and J by 0 bases, with 4 bases of the junction left unmatched. The CDR3 length is 16 residues. Germline V CDR1 and CDR2: SGHTA, FQGNSA. The whole variable domain, filled in from reference TRBV7-2 and TRBJ2-3, reads GAGVSQSPSNKVTEKGKDVELRCDPISGHTALYWYRQSLGQGLEFLIYFQGNSAPDKSGLPSDRFSAERTGGSVSTLTIQRTQQEDSAVYLCASSLRGGGSTDTQYFGPGTRLTVL.

The rearrangement uses TRBV6-5 and TRBJ1-4, with D possibly being TRBD1 (5 bases). CDR3 size: 15 residues. Germline lookup yields CDR1 MNHEY and CDR2 SVGAGI. V was trimmed by 6 bases and J by 3 bases, leaving 14 bases between them. The CDR3 loop reads CASSHTREANEKLFF. The CDR3 coding sequence is TGTGCCAGCAGCCACACCAGGGAAGCTAATGAAAAACTGTTTTTT.